The 2 T cell receptor beta chains presented below share a single source sample, sequenced in a study of blood T cell repertoires in COVID-19. The protocol was immunoSEQ multiplex PCR, while the TCRdb copy is restricted to in-frame clones and leaves out a portion. The sample holds some 250,000 clones, approximately 83% seen once. Sequencing was performed on PBMCs or T cells enriched from blood (not recorded which). Receptor source: a woman between 40 and 50 years old with acute COVID-19.

This clone was recorded only once. The CDR3 here is CASSLEAGRFYEPQYF. CDR3 sequence (DNA): TGCGCCAGCAGCTTGGAGGCAGGGCGATTTTACGAACCGCAGTATTTT. This rearrangement joins TRBV5-1 to TRBJ2-3; possible D gene TRBD1, 5 bases. Germline V gives CDR1 SGHRS, CDR2 YFSETQ. The CDR3 runs to 16 residues. The ends were cut back, 0 bases at V and 10 bases at J, with 21 bases in the middle.

The chain has TRBV4-1 and TRBJ2-1; 12 bases are shared with TRBD2. Germline CDR1 and CDR2: MGHRA and YSYEKL. J lost 8 bases, V lost 4 bases, and 6 bases had no gene match. CDR3 size: 15 residues. The CDR3 DNA reads TGCGCCAGCAGCCCCCTAGCGGGAGGGCCGGATGAGCAGTTCTTC. This codes for CASSPLAGGPDEQFF.